Listed below are T cell receptor beta chains from one sample, sequenced in a study of cytomegalovirus exposure and HLA in healthy donors. Repertoires were generated with immunoSEQ multiplex PCR, while TCRdb's copy carries only in-frame clones and drops some. In the table there are approximately 200,000 clones, approximately 80% of which are singletons. Sequenced input: PBMCs. The receptor set was obtained from a woman younger than 45 in good health and CMV-seropositive. CDR3s include the opening cysteine and the closing phenylalanine or tryptophan. The order of the fields is CDR3 DNA, CDR3 protein, D gene, J gene, V gene, clone size, CDR3 length. D genes are given only for firm matches. Size values are once, few and many counts, or a class for expanded clones, and some rows have none.

TGCAGCGTTGAGGGGGCGGAGTATGGCTACACCTTC | CSVEGAEYGYTF | NA | TRBJ1-2 | TRBV29-1 | few | 12
TGCAGCGTTGCGGGACTAGATTTCGGCGAGCAGTACTTC | CSVAGLDFGEQYF | TRBD2 | TRBJ2-7 | TRBV29-1 | NA | 13
TGCAGCACCCGACAGGGGATAGACTATGGCTACACCTTC | CSTRQGIDYGYTF | TRBD1 | TRBJ1-2 | TRBV29-1 | NA | 13
TGTGCCAGCAGTTCCATGGACAGGTTGAACACTGAAGCTTTCTTT | CASSSMDRLNTEAFF | TRBD1 | TRBJ1-1 | TRBV27 | NA | 15
TGTGCCAGCAGCTTACACTACGAGCAGTACTTC | CASSLHYEQYF | NA | TRBJ2-7 | TRBV7-9 | NA | 11
TGTGCCAGCAGCTTAGAACCCAAGGGGCTCTATGGCTACACCTTC | CASSLEPKGLYGYTF | NA | TRBJ1-2 | TRBV7-8 | few | 15
TGTGCCAGCAGCCCGGACAGGGGATTCACTGAAGCTTTCTTT | CASSPDRGFTEAFF | TRBD1 | TRBJ1-1 | TRBV7-2 | NA | 14
TGCGCCAGCAGCTTGGGCGGGGTCCGATCCTACAATGAGCAGTTCTTC | CASSLGGVRSYNEQFF | NA | TRBJ2-1 | TRBV5-1 | NA | 16
TGTGCCAGCAGCGGGCCTGAGAATGGACAGGGTATCCAGCCCCAGCATTTT | CASSGPENGQGIQPQHF | TRBD1 | TRBJ1-5 | TRBV28 | NA | 17
TGTGCCAGCATTTATAATAGCAACATGAACACTGAAGCTTTCTTT | CASIYNSNMNTEAFF | NA | TRBJ1-1 | TRBV2 | NA | 15
TGTGCCAGCAGCCCGGTAGCGGGGGGCATCGGTGAAGCTTTCTTT | CASSPVAGGIGEAFF | NA | TRBJ1-1 | TRBV7-2 | NA | 15
TGTGCCAGTAGTATAGATGTTGACCCCGGGGACGAGCAGTACTTC | CASSIDVDPGDEQYF | NA | TRBJ2-7 | TRBV19 | NA | 15
TGCGCCAGCAGCTTGGGAGGAGAGCAGTTCTTC | CASSLGGEQFF | NA | TRBJ2-1 | TRBV5-1 | NA | 11
TGTGCCAGCAGCGTTGGCACAAGCACAGATACGCAGTATTTT | CASSVGTSTDTQYF | NA | TRBJ2-3 | TRBV9 | NA | 14
TGTGCCAGCAGGGGAGGGGGGGCGAGGGAGCAGTACTTC | CASRGGGAREQYF | NA | TRBJ2-7 | TRBV5-4 | NA | 13
TGCGCCAGCAGCCAAGCGAGGACAGCGGGGCACGAGCAGTACTTC | CASSQARTAGHEQYF | NA | TRBJ2-7 | TRBV4-1 | once | 15
TGCAGCGTTGTCCGAGCCTCCGGTGGCTACACCTTC | CSVVRASGGYTF | NA | TRBJ1-2 | TRBV29-1 | few | 12
TGTGCCAGCTTGGAGGGCGGTAATGGCTACACCTTC | CASLEGGNGYTF | NA | TRBJ1-2 | TRBV28 | once | 12
TGTGCCAGCTCCCTGGGGCCCAACAATCAGCCCCAGCATTTT | CASSLGPNNQPQHF | NA | TRBJ1-5 | TRBV18 | NA | 14
TGTGCCAGCAGTCCCACGACCCTTCCGGGACAGGGGGTCAATCAGCCCCAGCATTTT | CASSPTTLPGQGVNQPQHF | TRBD1 | TRBJ1-5 | TRBV27 | NA | 19
TGTGCCAGCAGTCCAGGGACAGTTAGCAATCAGCCCCAGCATTTT | CASSPGTVSNQPQHF | TRBD1 | TRBJ1-5 | TRBV2 | few | 15
TGTGCCAGCAGCTCGTCGGGGCCGGGGGCAGATACGCAGTATTTT | CASSSSGPGADTQYF | NA | TRBJ2-3 | TRBV4-2 | NA | 15
TGTGCCAGCAGCCCCCAGGGGTCTAACTATGGCTACACCTTC | CASSPQGSNYGYTF | NA | TRBJ1-2 | TRBV13 | NA | 14
TGTGCCAGCAGCGTAGGGCTAGCGGGAGCGCTGGGGACGCAGTATTTT | CASSVGLAGALGTQYF | TRBD2 | TRBJ2-3 | TRBV9 | NA | 16
TGTGCCAGTAGTACTAGCGGGAGCGATGAGCAGTTCTTC | CASSTSGSDEQFF | TRBD2 | TRBJ2-1 | TRBV19 | NA | 13
TGTGCCAGCAGCCTACCCATGGGAGCGGGTCTAAATGAGCAGTTCTTC | CASSLPMGAGLNEQFF | NA | TRBJ2-1 | TRBV28 | few | 16